This passage covers 22 T cell receptor beta chains from one sample sequenced in a study of response to subunit inactivated influenza vaccine. TCRdb redid the calling of the RT-PCR reads with MiXCR, one entry per CDR3 protein. The sample has about 540,000 distinct CDR3 sequences, 20% to 25% seen once; the top ten hold 2.8%. The same data also contributed to another study, on T cells expressing NK-cell markers. That publication notes: The TCR beta cDNA came from 5'RACE template switching with UMIs.

The sequenced sample was CD4+ T cells sorted from PBMCs, obtained roughly 12 days after vaccination. These receptors were collected from a middle-aged man who received an inactivated influenza vaccine.

The CDR3 here is CASSQGTQYF. In DNA form, the CDR3 reads TGTGCCAGCAGCCAGGGGACCCAGTACTTC. The V gene is TRBV3-1, the J gene TRBJ2-5, with D unclear. Deletions cut 3 bases from V and 7 bases from J, with 3 bases between. The CDR3 sequence is 10 residues long. Germline V gene sequence: CDR1 LGHDT, CDR2 YNNKEL (reference sequence).

This clonotype was observed a handful of times. This chain uses TRBV25-1 with TRBJ1-2; perhaps TRBD1 as D (6 bases). Germline loops: CDR1 MGHDK, CDR2 SYGVNS. The CDR3 is 12 residues long. The V gene lost 9 bases and the J gene lost 7 bases, with 15 bases spanning the gap. The DNA of the CDR3 is TGTGCCAGTTTCGGGGGCGCGGGTGGCTACACCTTC. It translates to CASFGGAGGYTF.

This clonotype turned up a few times. This CDR3 reads CSARDRWASGEQFF. In nucleotides, the CDR3 is TGCAGTGCTAGAGATCGATGGGCTTCAGGCGAGCAGTTCTTC. This chain links TRBV20-1 with TRBJ2-1; D gene ambiguous. Trimming stripped 0 bases from V and 10 bases from J, with 16 bases between. The length of the CDR3 is 14 residues. Germline V gene lookup returns CDR1 DFQATT and CDR2 SNEGSKA (reference sequence).

This clonotype was recorded many times. The chain employs TRBV6-2 or TRBV6-3 and TRBJ2-1; 12 nucleotides align to TRBD2. The CDR3 sequence is 16 residues long. V dropped 6 bases and J dropped 4; count of bases not matched to a gene: 7. CDR1 and CDR2 from the germline V gene are MNHEY and SVGEGT. Here the CDR3 DNA reads TGTGCCAGCAGCTCCCGGACTAGCGGGGCTTACAATGAGCAGTTCTTC. It codes for CASSSRTSGAYNEQFF.

The chain combines TRBV20-1 with TRBJ2-5, with 9 nucleotides matching TRBD1. The CDR3 spans 15 residues. The ends lost 0 bases at V and 5 bases at J; junction bases unmatched: 7. Germline V CDR1 and CDR2: DFQATT, SNEGSKA (reference sequence). CDR3 sequence (DNA): TGCAGTGCTAGAGATTGGAACAGGGGGCTGGAGACCCAGTACTTC. It yields the protein CSARDWNRGLETQYF.

The rearrangement links TRBV6-5 to TRBJ2-3; D remains unclear. Trimming took 2 bases from V and 2 from J, leaving 8 bases between them. CDR3 size: 14 residues. The V gene's germline CDR1 is MNHEY and CDR2 SVGAGI. CDR3 nucleotide sequence: TGTGCCAGCAGTTACCCCAGGAACACAGATACGCAGTATTTT. The encoded protein is CASSYPRNTDTQYF.

This chain uses TRBV3-1 with TRBJ1-1; tentatively, D is TRBD1 (5 bases). The V gene lost 5 bases and the J gene lost 3 bases, with 13 bases spanning the gap. The CDR3 loop spans 14 amino acids. The germline CDR1 and CDR2 sequences are LGHDT and YNNKEL (reference sequence). CDR3 protein: CASSKGTQDTEAFF. DNA for the CDR3: TGTGCCAGCAGCAAGGGGACGCAGGACACTGAAGCTTTCTTT. Drawing the rest from reference TRBV3-1 and TRBJ1-1, the complete variable domain is DTAVSQTPKYLVTQMGNDKSIKCEQNLGHDTMYWYKQDSKKFLKIMFSYNNKELIINETVPNRFSPKSPDKAHLNLHINSLELGDSAVYFCASSKGTQDTEAFFGQGTRLTVV.

The rearrangement uses TRBV6-5 and TRBJ2-2; 9 bases match TRBD2. Germline values: CDR1 MNHEY, CDR2 SVGAGI. The ends lost 4 bases at V and 6 bases at J; junction bases unmatched: 6. The CDR3 consists of 15 residues. CDR3 DNA sequence: TGTGCCAGCAGTTTTGTAGCGGGAGTTGCCGGGGAGCTGTTTTTT. It yields the protein CASSFVAGVAGELFF.

This clonotype was seen more than once but under ten times. The chain links TRBV3-1 to TRBJ2-2, with 8 bases fitting TRBD1. CDR1 LGHDT and CDR2 YNNKEL come from the germline V gene (reference sequence). V shed 4 bases, J shed 7 bases, and the junction held 8 bases outside the gene matches. The CDR3 contains 15 residues. DNA for the CDR3: TGTGCCAGCAGCCCGGTCACAGGGGGTCTCGGGGAGCTGTTTTTT. Its translation is CASSPVTGGLGELFF.

The V and J genes are TRBV5-1 and TRBJ2-1; D gene unclear. Germline lookup yields CDR1 SGHRS and CDR2 YFSETQ. V was pared by 4 bases and J by 8 bases, with 19 bases between. The CDR3 is 15 amino acids. DNA of the CDR3: TGCGCCAGCAGCCTGGGCGAATCCCGGTTTGATGAGCAGTTCTTC. Residues: CASSLGESRFDEQFF.

This clonotype turned up a few times. The rearrangement uses TRBV28 and TRBJ2-7, with D possibly being TRBD1 (5 bases). CDR1 and CDR2 from the germline V gene are MDHEN and SYDVKM. V lost 6 bases, J lost 2 bases, and 8 bases lay in between. The CDR3 extends over 12 amino acids. CDR3 sequence (DNA): TGTGCCAGCAGCTCGACAGCCTACGAGCAGTACTTC. Its protein product is CASSSTAYEQYF.

Only a few counts were recorded for this clonotype. V is TRBV4-3 and J is TRBJ2-3; 11 nucleotides align to TRBD2. V dropped 4 bases and J dropped 4; count of bases not matched to a gene: 4. The CDR3 runs to 15 residues. Germline CDR1 reads LGHNA; CDR2 reads YSLEER. The DNA for the CDR3 is TGCGCCAGCAGCCGATTTAGCGGGGGGGCAGATACGCAGTATTTT. This sequence encodes CASSRFSGGADTQYF.

The chain carries TRBV6-5 and TRBJ2-7, with D possibly called TRBD1 or TRBD2 (5 bases each). V lost 0 bases, J lost 3 bases, and 9 bases lay in between. CDR3 size: 14 residues. CDR1 and CDR2 from the germline V gene are MNHEY and SVGAGI. CDR3 protein: CASSYSTRGYEQYF. In nucleotides, the CDR3 is TGTGCCAGCAGTTACTCGACGAGGGGCTACGAGCAGTACTTC.

This clonotype was counted only a few times. The chain is built from TRBV7-2 and TRBJ2-5; a possible D gene is TRBD1 (6 bases). Germline-derived CDR1 and CDR2 are SGHTA and FQGNSA. The CDR3 has 14 amino acids. The V and J ends lost 6 bases and 0 bases respectively, with 11 bases between them. The CDR3 nucleotides are TGTGCCAGCAGTGCTAGGGACAACCAAGAGACCCAGTACTTC. Its translation: CASSARDNQETQYF.

The chain couples TRBV6-2 or TRBV6-3 to TRBJ2-1; D is ambiguous. CDR3 length: 12 residues. Looked up from germline, CDR1 is MNHEY and CDR2 is SVGEGT. Trimming pared 5 bases from V and 8 bases from J, leaving 10 bases between. The CDR3 nucleotides read TGTGCCAGCAGTGGGCCACGATATGAGCAGTTCTTC. The encoded protein is CASSGPRYEQFF.

This chain joins TRBV4-3 and TRBJ1-2; 9 bases match TRBD1. Germline assignment: CDR1 LGHNA and CDR2 YSLEER. V trimming: 8 bases; J trimming: 4 bases; junction bases outside the gene matches: 2. The CDR3 covers 12 residues. CDR3 nucleotides: TGCGCCAGCGGGGACAGGGCCTATGGCTACACCTTC. This gives the protein CASGDRAYGYTF.

The rearrangement uses TRBV5-1 and TRBJ2-3, with 10 bases lining up with TRBD2. CDR3 size: 15 residues. Germline V gene lookup returns CDR1 SGHRS and CDR2 YFSETQ. V was clipped by 2 bases and J by 6 bases; unmatched bases: 6. The CDR3 DNA follows: TGCGCCAGCAGCTTTGGGGGAGCGGGAGGGGATACGCAGTATTTT. This encodes CASSFGGAGGDTQYF.

The CDR3 DNA sequence: TGCAGTGCTAGAGACCGAGGGGTGGCAACTAATGAAAAACTGTTTTTT. It translates to CSARDRGVATNEKLFF. The chain joins TRBV20-1 to TRBJ1-4; TRBD1 might be the D (5 bases). CDR3 length equals 16 residues. The germline CDR1 and CDR2 sequences are DFQATT and SNEGSKA (reference sequence). Trimming cost V 0 bases and J 0 bases, with 11 bases left between them.

This clonotype was observed a few times. V usage is TRBV9 and J usage is TRBJ1-2; possible D gene TRBD1, 6 bases. The germline V gene encodes CDR1 SGDLS and CDR2 YYNGEE. The germline V and J ends were trimmed by 0 bases and 8 bases, with 14 bases remaining between them. The CDR3 is 14 residues long. The CDR3 DNA reads TGTGCCAGCAGCGTAGCTACGGGGGGCGAAGGCTACACCTTC. It specifies CASSVATGGEGYTF.

J is TRBJ2-7 and V is TRBV28; TRBD2 matches at 11 bases. CDR1 is MDHEN, CDR2 SYDVKM, per germline. The CDR3 extends over 17 amino acids. Trimming at V came to 3 bases and at J to 6 bases, leaving 13 bases not matched to a gene. The DNA of the CDR3 is TGTGCCAGCAGTTTGTCGTTAGCGGGAGGGCTCCCGGGCGAGCAGTACTTC. It translates to CASSLSLAGGLPGEQYF.

This clonotype was observed a handful of times. The chain employs TRBV29-1 and TRBJ2-5; D not resolved. There are 13 residues in the CDR3. Germline V gene data show CDR1 as SQVTM and CDR2 as ANQGSEA. Between the trimmed V and J ends, which lost 1 base and 2 bases, there was a span of 8 bases. DNA for the CDR3: TGCAGCGTTGAAGTTGTTCCACAAGAGACCCAGTACTTC. Translation gives CSVEVVPQETQYF.

This clonotype has more than one count but fewer than ten. The rearrangement uses TRBV10-3 and TRBJ2-5; no definite D call. CDR1 is ENHRY and CDR2 is SYGVKD in the germline V gene. Trimming removed 7 bases from V and 5 bases from J, with 14 bases in between. This CDR3 comprises 13 residues. The CDR3 nucleotides are TGTGCCATCACTGGCACCTTGGCCGAGACCCAGTACTTC. Translation: CAITGTLAETQYF.